A single sample gave rise to the 31 T cell receptor beta chains below, sequenced in a study of blood T cell repertoires in COVID-19. The repertoire was sequenced with immunoSEQ multiplex PCR; TCRdb's copy has only in-frame clones and lacks some. Altogether a few hundred thousand clones are present, more than 75% being singletons, with the ten largest covering about 2.9%. Sequencing used peripheral blood. Source of these receptors: a man aged 55 to 69 with acute or convalescent COVID-19.

The table lists this clone with a few counts. V and J are TRBV9 and TRBJ1-1; no firm D call. The length of the CDR3 is 11 residues. Between the trimmed V and J ends, which lost 1 base and 8 bases, there was a span of 6 bases. In germline, CDR1 is SGDLS, CDR2 YYNGEE. Here the CDR3 reads CASSVFGEAFF. The CDR3 bases are TGTGCCAGCAGCGTATTTGGCGAAGCTTTCTTT.

This chain links TRBV6-2 or TRBV6-3 with TRBJ1-2; maybe TRBD1 (6 bases). Germline V gene data show CDR1 as MNHEY and CDR2 as SVGEGT. Trimming left V 6 bases short and J 6 bases short, with 14 bases between. The CDR3 extends over 13 amino acids. This CDR3 reads CASSPNRAHGYTF. CDR3 sequence (DNA): TGTGCCAGCAGCCCCAACAGGGCCCATGGCTACACCTTC.

The gene calls are TRBV18 and TRBJ2-1; 8 nucleotides align to TRBD1. J gave up 7 bases and V 4 bases, and 15 bases lay outside the gene matches. Germline CDR1 and CDR2: KGHSH and LQKENI. CDR3 length equals 17 residues. The CDR3 here is CASSQFRGQGSENEQFF. In nucleotides, the CDR3 is TGTGCCAGCTCACAATTCAGAGGACAGGGATCCGAGAATGAGCAGTTCTTC.

The chain joins TRBV28 to TRBJ1-2; D not resolved. V lost 5 bases and J 0 bases, leaving 7 bases between the germline ends. Germline-derived CDR1 and CDR2 are MDHEN and SYDVKM. The CDR3 is 13 residues long. The CDR3 loop reads CASSAAPNYGYTF. CDR3 DNA: TGTGCCAGCAGTGCTGCGCCTAACTATGGCTACACCTTC.

V and J are TRBV7-2 and TRBJ2-6, with TRBD2 as a possible D gene (6 bases). V was trimmed by 3 bases and J by 2 bases, leaving 11 bases between them. Germline CDR1 is SGHTA and CDR2 is FQGNSA. This CDR3 region has 16 residues. CDR3 residues: CASSFPGTAGANVLTF. In nucleotides, the CDR3 is TGTGCCAGCAGCTTCCCAGGGACTGCTGGGGCCAACGTCCTGACTTTC.

V and J are TRBV4-1 and TRBJ1-5; 12 bases line up with TRBD1. V lost 4 bases to trimming and J lost 4 bases; unmatched junction nucleotides: 14. The CDR3 has 19 amino acids. Germline CDR1 and CDR2: MGHRA and YSYEKL. CDR3 nucleotides: TGCGCCAGCAGCCCGTGGATCACCGGGACAGGGGGCTGGAATCAGCCCCAGCATTTT. Translating it yields CASSPWITGTGGWNQPQHF.

The chain has TRBV6-5 and TRBJ2-3; D is uncertain. The CDR3 has 14 amino acids. V lost 4 bases to trimming and J lost 3 bases, with 11 bases between them. Germline V gene lookup returns CDR1 MNHEY and CDR2 SVGAGI. CDR3 loop: CASSSGPGTDTQYF. The DNA of the CDR3 is TGTGCCAGCAGTTCGGGTCCCGGGACAGATACGCAGTATTTT.

The chain has TRBV5-8 and TRBJ2-5, with unresolved D. Germline V gene sequence: CDR1 SGHTS, CDR2 YDEGEE. The CDR3 extends over 13 amino acids. V was clipped by 0 bases and J by 9 bases, with 12 bases between them. This CDR3 is CASSLVGTPSQYF. The CDR3 region has the DNA TGTGCCAGCAGCTTGGTTGGCACGCCGTCCCAGTACTTC. The full variable domain, in which reference TRBV5-8 and TRBJ2-5 provide the parts outside the CDR3, is EAGVTQSPTHLIKTRGQQATLRCSPISGHTSVYWYQQALGLGLQFLLWYDEGEERNRGNFPPRFSGRQFPNYSSELNVNALELEDSALYLCASSLVGTPSQYFGPGTRLLVL.

The chain combines TRBV6-2 or TRBV6-3 with TRBJ1-4; possibly TRBD1 for D (5 bases). CDR3 length: 17 amino acids. In germline, CDR1 is MNHEY, CDR2 SVGEGT. V lost 3 bases, J lost 0 bases, and 14 bases lay in between. The CDR3 sequence is CASSYWGSRATNEKLFF. For the CDR3, the DNA is TGTGCCAGCAGTTATTGGGGCAGTAGGGCAACTAATGAAAAACTGTTTTTT.

The rearrangement uses TRBV28 and TRBJ1-2, with 7 bases fitting TRBD1. CDR1 is MDHEN and CDR2 is SYDVKM in the germline V gene. This CDR3 comprises 15 residues. V trimming: 1 base; J trimming: 7 bases; junction bases outside the gene matches: 9. CDR3 protein: CASSLFDRVKSGYTF. In DNA, the CDR3 is TGTGCCAGCAGTTTATTTGACAGGGTGAAGTCTGGCTACACCTTC.

The rearrangement links TRBV6-5 to TRBJ1-5; D not certain. The CDR3 is made up of 12 amino acids. The V gene lost 5 bases and the J gene lost 4 bases, with 6 bases spanning the gap. Germline values: CDR1 MNHEY, CDR2 SVGAGI. CDR3 DNA sequence: TGTGCCAGCAGTCCTAGAAATCAGCCCCAGCATTTT. The encoded protein is CASSPRNQPQHF.

The V gene is TRBV7-9, the J gene TRBJ1-4; a possible D gene is TRBD1 (5 bases). There are 13 residues in the CDR3. Germline V lookup: CDR1 SEHNR, CDR2 FQNEAQ (reference sequence). Trimming shortened V by 11 bases and J by 1 base, and 11 bases separated the two germline ends. CDR3 region: CASGRGTNEKLFF. The CDR3 DNA is TGTGCCTCCGGGAGGGGAACTAATGAAAAACTGTTTTTT.

This clone came up once. The gene calls are TRBV24-1 and TRBJ2-5; 10 bases align to TRBD2. Trimming at V came to 9 bases and at J to 3 bases, leaving 6 bases not matched to a gene. The CDR3 totals 14 residues. Germline loops: CDR1 KGHDR, CDR2 SFDVKD. The CDR3 region has the DNA TGTGCCACCCCCGCCCTAGCGGGGGAAGAGACCCAGTACTTC. It encodes CATPALAGEETQYF.

The chain's CDR3 is CASSAGGEYNEQFF. The CDR3 DNA follows: TGTGCCAGCAGCGCGGGCGGGGAATACAATGAGCAGTTCTTC. This chain connects TRBV9 to TRBJ2-1, with TRBD2 as a possible D gene (6 bases). CDR1 is SGDLS and CDR2 is YYNGEE in the germline V gene. This CDR3 is 14 amino acids long. With 3 bases removed from V and 4 bases from J, the gap between germline ends came to 11 bases.

DNA for the CDR3: TGTGCCAGCTCACCACCTACAGGGTGGAATGAGCAGTTCTTC. Translating it yields CASSPPTGWNEQFF. The chain carries TRBV18 and TRBJ2-1; D is possibly TRBD1 (6 bases). V lost 0 bases and J lost 7, with 10 bases in between. The germline CDR1 and CDR2 sequences are KGHSH and LQKENI. The CDR3 loop spans 14 amino acids.

This chain connects TRBV7-2 to TRBJ2-6, with D perhaps TRBD2 (6 bases). V was trimmed by 5 bases and J by 0 bases, leaving 14 bases between them. Germline loops: CDR1 SGHTA, CDR2 FQGNSA. The CDR3 runs to 17 residues. CDR3 amino acids: CASSPRGRGSGANVLTF. The CDR3 coding sequence is TGTGCCAGCAGCCCCCGAGGGCGGGGCTCTGGGGCCAACGTCCTGACTTTC.

A single count supports this clone. This chain joins TRBV5-1 and TRBJ2-5, with 7 bases identical to TRBD2. Germline values: CDR1 SGHRS, CDR2 YFSETQ. V shed 4 bases, J shed 1 base, and the junction held 10 bases outside the gene matches. The CDR3 totals 16 residues. CDR3 nucleotides: TGCGCCAGCAGCCTGAACCCCGGGACTATCCAAGAGACCCAGTACTTC. Amino acids: CASSLNPGTIQETQYF.

The chain combines TRBV11-3 with TRBJ2-7; D is undetermined. Germline V lookup: CDR1 SGHNT, CDR2 YENEEA. The CDR3 loop spans 15 amino acids. V was trimmed by 1 base and J by 0 bases, leaving 10 bases between them. The CDR3 nucleotides read TGTGCCAGCAGCTTAGCGGCAGGAACCTCCTACGAGCAGTACTTC. Amino acids: CASSLAAGTSYEQYF.

This chain connects TRBV27 to TRBJ1-2; 9 bases line up with TRBD1. V lost 3 bases to trimming and J lost 5 bases; unmatched junction nucleotides: 4. There are 14 residues in the CDR3. Germline V gene data show CDR1 as MNHEY and CDR2 as SMNVEV (reference sequence). In DNA form, the CDR3 reads TGTGCCAGCAGTTTTAACAGGGGGCAATATGGCTACACCTTC. It is translated as CASSFNRGQYGYTF.

The chain has TRBV10-2 and TRBJ2-5, with 11 bases matching TRBD2. This CDR3 region has 15 residues. The V segment lost 4 bases and the J segment 1 base; nucleotides outside the gene matches: 2. CDR1 and CDR2 (germline): WSHSY, SAAADI. CDR3 residues: CASSASGGFQETQYF. In DNA form, the CDR3 reads TGCGCCAGCAGTGCTAGCGGGGGGTTCCAAGAGACCCAGTACTTC.

This clone was seen a handful of times. The chain is built from TRBV11-2 and TRBJ2-7; 11 bases agree with TRBD1. Trimming took 4 bases from V and 6 from J; bases not matched to a gene: 2. Looked up from germline, CDR1 is SGHAT and CDR2 is FQNNGV. The CDR3 is 13 amino acids. The CDR3 loop reads CASSYGTGGEQYF. Here the CDR3 DNA reads TGTGCCAGCAGCTATGGGACAGGGGGCGAGCAGTACTTC.

This clone was recorded once. V is TRBV7-3 and J is TRBJ1-6, with D possibly being TRBD1 (5 bases). Per germline, CDR1 SGHTA and CDR2 FQGTGA. The CDR3 has 16 residues. Trimming stripped 2 bases from V and 6 bases from J, with 14 bases between. CDR3 residues: CASSLDSRTRNSPLHF. CDR3 bases: TGTGCCAGCAGCTTAGACAGCAGAACCCGTAATTCACCCCTCCACTTT. Full variable domain (outside the CDR3, taken from reference TRBV7-3 and TRBJ1-6): GAGVSQTPSNKVTEKGKYVELRCDPISGHTALYWYRQSLGQGPEFLIYFQGTGAADDSGLPNDRFFAVRPEGSVSTLKIQRTERGDSAVYLCASSLDSRTRNSPLHFGNGTRLTVT.

This clone was detected ten times or more. The V and J genes are TRBV10-3 and TRBJ2-7; D perhaps matches TRBD2 (7 bases). The germline V and J ends were trimmed by 6 bases and 5 bases, with 20 bases remaining between them. Per germline, CDR1 ENHRY and CDR2 SYGVKD. This CDR3 has 15 residues. In DNA, the CDR3 is TGTGCCATCAGAAACTTGGGGGGGGCCCGTGACGAGCAGTACTTC. This gives the protein CAIRNLGGARDEQYF.

The chain combines TRBV19 with TRBJ1-2, with D unclear. The germline V gene encodes CDR1 LNHDA and CDR2 SQIVND (reference sequence). V shed 6 bases and J shed 4 bases, with 12 bases lying between them. The CDR3 consists of 13 residues. The CDR3 DNA sequence: TGTGCCAGTAGAAGCCCAAGTACCTATGGCTACACCTTC. Encoded protein: CASRSPSTYGYTF.

The rearrangement links TRBV27 to TRBJ2-2, with D possibly matching TRBD1 (6 bases). CDR3 length: 16 residues. CDR1 MNHEY and CDR2 SMNVEV come from the germline V gene (reference sequence). Trimming took 3 bases from V and 2 from J, leaving 13 bases between them. The CDR3 sequence is CASSFGQLTNTGELFF. In nucleotides, the CDR3 is TGTGCCAGCAGTTTTGGACAGCTGACCAACACCGGGGAGCTGTTTTTT.

This clone was seen only once. This sequence joins TRBV9 and TRBJ2-2; tentatively, D is TRBD2 (5 bases). From germline, CDR1 is SGDLS and CDR2 YYNGEE. V was trimmed by 0 bases and J by 0 bases, leaving 9 bases between them. The CDR3 runs to 16 residues. The CDR3 here is CASSVGVRANTGELFF. CDR3 coding DNA: TGTGCCAGCAGCGTAGGAGTGAGGGCGAACACCGGGGAGCTGTTTTTT.

This rearrangement joins TRBV27 to TRBJ2-7, with 12 nucleotides matching TRBD2. CDR1 is MNHEY and CDR2 is SMNVEV in the germline V gene (reference sequence). The CDR3 contains 17 residues. Trimming took 2 bases from V and 1 from J; bases not matched to a gene: 6. CDR3 DNA sequence: TGTGCCAGCAGTTTAGGGCTAGCGGGGGGGAAATCCTACGAGCAGTACTTC. Translated: CASSLGLAGGKSYEQYF.

On this clone itself: The identical CDR3 is also encoded by other nucleotide sequences in the sample. This chain joins TRBV12-3 or TRBV12-4 and TRBJ1-5; tentatively, D is TRBD1 (5 bases). The CDR3 consists of 13 residues. The V end lost 6 bases, the J end lost 5 bases, and 11 bases lay between the germline ends. CDR3 nucleotide sequence: TGTGCCAGCAGGAGGACGGGGGATCAGCCCCAGCATTTT. The encoded protein is CASRRTGDQPQHF.

The chain couples TRBV14 to TRBJ2-5, with 14 bases fitting TRBD2. Germline-derived CDR1 and CDR2 are SGHDN and FVKESK. V lost 4 bases and J lost 2; bases outside the gene matches: 3. This CDR3 region has 16 residues. CDR3: CASSRRLAGGQETQYF. The CDR3 region has the DNA TGTGCCAGCAGCCGACGACTAGCGGGGGGGCAAGAGACCCAGTACTTC. The full variable domain, with the rest looked up from reference TRBV14 and TRBJ2-5, is EAGVTQFPSHSVIEKGQTVTLRCDPISGHDNLYWYRRVMGKEIKFLLHFVKESKQDESGMPNNRFLAERTGGTYSTLKVQPAELEDSGVYFCASSRRLAGGQETQYFGPGTRLLVL.

The rearrangement links TRBV4-1 to TRBJ2-1; 9 bases are shared with TRBD2. The CDR3 extends over 15 amino acids. Unmatched junction bases numbered 2, after V lost 1 base and J lost 4 bases. The germline gives CDR1 MGHRA, CDR2 YSYEKL. The chain's CDR3 is CASSQASGAYNEQFF. CDR3 coding DNA: TGCGCCAGCAGCCAAGCTAGCGGGGCGTACAATGAGCAGTTCTTC.

This chain links TRBV19 with TRBJ2-1, with TRBD1 as a possible D gene (6 bases). With 5 bases removed from V and 0 bases from J, the gap between germline ends came to 11 bases. Looked up from germline, CDR1 is LNHDA and CDR2 is SQIVND (reference sequence). The CDR3 covers 15 residues. The CDR3 spells CASSPDRSSYNEQFF. The CDR3 DNA is TGTGCCAGTAGTCCCGACAGGAGCTCCTACAATGAGCAGTTCTTC.